This TCR beta chain originates from a study of tumor-infiltrating lymphocytes in primary liver carcinoma. Study details: Read depth, roughly 3.5 to 7.5 million productive TCRbeta reads, did not differ significantly between tissues.

It was unsorted whole blood that yielded blood RNA, and germline DNA was also extracted. The collection of approximately 4.1 milliliters of peripheral blood preceded surgery. Study-wide findings and caveats: Because the samples were bulk unsorted, the study did not compare CD4+ and CD8+ repertoires.

TCR beta cDNA was prepared out of approximately 470 ng total RNA by means of a constant-region primer. Libraries of TCR beta came from three nested multiplex PCR rounds with slightly modified ARM-PCR. TCRdb called the multiplex PCR reads again in MiXCR, with one record for every CDR3 protein. The sample consists of almost 200,000 distinct CDR3 sequences, approximately 65% of them appearing once. Points on this clonotype: No antigen is known for it.

Sequenced sample: peripheral blood. The origin of this receptor is a woman aged 60-70 years with primary liver carcinoma and hepatitis B virus infection.

The CDR3 DNA sequence: TGTGCCAGCAGTCTAATAGGGAGCCCAGAGACCCAGTACTTC. Its translation is CASSLIGSPETQYF. The V and J genes are TRBV6-1 and TRBJ2-5; a possible D gene is TRBD2 (5 bases). The germline CDR1 and CDR2 sequences are MNHNS and SASEGT. V shed 5 bases and J shed 4 bases, with 14 bases lying between them. This CDR3 contains 14 residues.